The clone carrying this T cell receptor (beta chain) occurred once. V was trimmed by 3 bases and J by 2 bases, leaving 11 bases between them. This CDR3 has 14 residues. Germline assignment: CDR1 LNHDA and CDR2 SQIVND (reference sequence). Assay used: immunoSEQ multiplex PCR; TCRdb lists only in-frame clones, some missing. Of about 21,000 clones detected, roughly 98% appear once; the ten largest clones hold under 0.15%. The sample originates from a study of T cells after posttransplantation cyclophosphamide. The sequenced sample was naive CD8+ T cells sorted from PBMCs. The sequence derives from a man aged 40-50 years in good health, CMV-negative, and a related stem cell transplant donor. The gene calls are TRBV19 and TRBJ2-7, with D tentatively TRBD1 (5 bases). The CDR3 reads CASSMQGRAYEQYF. The CDR3 nucleotides are TGTGCCAGTAGTATGCAGGGCAGGGCCTACGAGCAGTACTTC. Full variable domain (rest looked up from reference TRBV19 and TRBJ2-7): DGGITQSPKYLFRKEGQNVTLSCEQNLNHDAMYWYRQDPGQGLRLIYYSQIVNDFQKGDIAEGYSVSREKKESFPLTVTSAQKNPTAFYLCASSMQGRAYEQYFGPGTRLTVT.